This T cell receptor beta chain was retrieved from a study of blood T cells in healthy people across ages. Regarding the study as a whole: Naive CD4+ cells and diversity were both higher in long-lived donors than in aged donors.

A remark on this clonotype: Its specificity is not known.

Germline values: CDR1 LGHDT, CDR2 YNNKEL (reference sequence). The CDR3 spans 12 residues. V lost 1 base, J lost 8 bases, and 9 bases lay in between. Each donor supplied approximately 10 milliliters of peripheral blood. For the second PCR, which ran for roughly 6 to 12 cycles, a sample-barcoded 5' primer and a J-beta primer mix were used. TCRdb re-derived calls from the 5' RACE reads in MiXCR, one entry per CDR3 protein. The sample carries some 920,000 distinct CDR3 sequences, 51% recorded once. The sequence derives from a woman aged 55-75 years in good health. The V call is TRBV3-1, the J call TRBJ2-7; D is undetermined. Sequencing was carried out using blood. This CDR3 reads CASSQGLNKQYF. CDR3 sequence (DNA): TGTGCCAGCAGCCAAGGACTGAATAAGCAGTACTTC.